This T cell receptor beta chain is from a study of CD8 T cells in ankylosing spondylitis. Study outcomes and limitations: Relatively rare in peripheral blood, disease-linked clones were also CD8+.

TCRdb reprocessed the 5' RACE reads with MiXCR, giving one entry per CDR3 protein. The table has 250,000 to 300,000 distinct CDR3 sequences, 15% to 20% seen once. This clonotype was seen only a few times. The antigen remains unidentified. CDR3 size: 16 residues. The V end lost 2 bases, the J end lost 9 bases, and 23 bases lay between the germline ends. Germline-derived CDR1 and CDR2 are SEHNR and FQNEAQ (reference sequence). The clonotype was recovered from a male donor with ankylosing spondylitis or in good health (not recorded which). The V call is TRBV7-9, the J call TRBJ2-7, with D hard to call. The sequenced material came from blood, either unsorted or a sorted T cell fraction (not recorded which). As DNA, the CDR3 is TGTGCCAGCAGCTTATCTTCCCATGAAGATGTTCTGGGGCAGTACTTC. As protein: CASSLSSHEDVLGQYF. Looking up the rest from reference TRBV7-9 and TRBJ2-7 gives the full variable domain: DTGVSQNPRHKITKRGQNVTFRCDPISEHNRLYWYRQTLGQGPEFLTYFQNEAQLEKSRLLSDRFSAERPKGSFSTLEIQRTEQGDSAMYLCASSLSSHEDVLGQYFGPGTRLTVT.